This T cell receptor (beta chain) was captured in a study of T cell changes during pregnancy in multiple sclerosis. Produced via immunoSEQ multiplex PCR; TCRdb's table is partial and in-frame only. The sample yields around 36,000 clones, around nine tenths seen once. The sample here was peripheral blood, taken before pregnancy. The sequence derives from a female donor with multiple sclerosis, enrolled in a pregnancy study.

CDR3 residues: CASSLEGRGTEAFF. The CDR3 nucleotides read TGTGCCAGCAGCCTAGAGGGCCGAGGCACTGAAGCTTTCTTT. The chain has TRBV6-5 and TRBJ1-1, with unresolved D. CDR1 and CDR2 (germline): MNHEY, SVGAGI. There are 14 residues in the CDR3. Trimming shortened V by 6 bases and J by 4 bases, and 15 bases separated the two germline ends.